Listed here are 10 T cell receptor beta chains from one sample, sequenced in a study of T-cell reconstitution after alpha-beta-depleted transplantation in children. Unique molecular identifiers were used to barcode this TCRbeta library. TCRdb itself ran the PCR reads through MiXCR, one entry per CDR3 protein. The repertoire includes about 98,000 distinct CDR3 sequences, 20% to 30% of them detected once, and about a fifth sits in the top ten. Sequences were derived from PBMCs, sampled before TCRalphabeta/CD19-depleted stem cell transplant. These TCRs come from a boy under 10 years old with acute lymphoblastic leukemia, due to receive a stem cell transplant.

In its sample, this clonotype was seen many times. This chain connects TRBV7-2 to TRBJ2-6, with D possibly being TRBD1 (5 bases). With 2 bases removed from V and 0 bases from J, the gap between germline ends came to 11 bases. The CDR3 is 17 amino acids. Germline V gene lookup returns CDR1 SGHTA and CDR2 FQGNSA. CDR3 bases: TGTGCCAGCAGCTTATTGAGACAGACCTCTGGGGCCAACGTCCTGACTTTC. This gives the protein CASSLLRQTSGANVLTF.

This clonotype was found a few times. In nucleotides, the CDR3 is TGTGCCAGCAGCCGGGACTCCTTCCAAGAGACCCAGTACTTC. This sequence encodes CASSRDSFQETQYF. J is TRBJ2-5 and V is TRBV5-4, with D possibly matching TRBD2 (6 bases). V shed 4 bases and J shed 1 base, with 11 bases lying between them. Germline lookup yields CDR1 SGHNT and CDR2 YYREEE (reference sequence). The CDR3 extends over 14 amino acids.

For this clonotype: A read error may be the cause here, since a much bigger clone is one base away. This chain links TRBV20-1 with TRBJ2-5; D ambiguous. The CDR3 totals 13 residues. The germline V gene has CDR1 DFQATT and CDR2 SNEGSKA (reference sequence). V lost 3 bases and J 4 bases, leaving 12 bases between the germline ends. CDR3 bases: TGCAGTGCTAGGAACACGTACCGAGAGACCCAGTACTTC. Translation: CSARNTYRETQYF.

This clonotype was observed a single time. The J gene is TRBJ2-2, the V gene TRBV28; D is unresolved. The CDR3 has 16 amino acids. The germline CDR1 and CDR2 sequences are MDHEN and SYDVKM. V lost 1 base, J lost 6 bases, and 15 bases lay in between. CDR3 nucleotides: TGTGCCAGCAGTTTATTCGGCTACCGGCAGGCCGGGGAGCTGTTTTTT. Protein product: CASSLFGYRQAGELFF.

In its sample, this clonotype was seen a few times. This chain uses TRBV20-1 with TRBJ2-5, with 11 nucleotides matching TRBD2. The CDR3 spans 14 residues. Germline V gives CDR1 DFQATT, CDR2 SNEGSKA (reference sequence). J gave up 2 bases and V 1 base, and 0 bases lay outside the gene matches. The CDR3 loop is CSARGTSGQETQYF. For the CDR3, the DNA is TGCAGTGCTAGAGGGACTAGCGGGCAAGAGACCCAGTACTTC.

This clonotype was counted between two and nine times. CDR3 protein: CASSQDRTGGWDTIYF. The CDR3, as DNA: TGCGCCAGCAGCCAAGACCGGACAGGGGGATGGGACACCATATATTTT. This sequence joins TRBV4-1 and TRBJ1-3, with 10 positions matching TRBD1. The trim removed 0 bases at V and 8 bases at J, leaving 7 bases unmatched. The CDR3 totals 16 residues. From germline, CDR1 is MGHRA and CDR2 YSYEKL.

This chain links TRBV4-1 with TRBJ2-3, with D possibly being TRBD2 (6 bases). The germline gives CDR1 MGHRA, CDR2 YSYEKL. V was shortened by 3 bases and J by 15 bases, with 19 bases between the two germline ends. The CDR3 has 13 amino acids. CDR3 residues: CASSHPGAGTEYF. CDR3 nucleotides: TGCGCCAGCAGCCATCCCGGGGCCGGGACTGAATATTTT.

This rearrangement joins TRBV4-1 to TRBJ1-4, with no clear D. The CDR3 has 16 residues. The V gene's germline CDR1 is MGHRA and CDR2 YSYEKL. The ends were cut back, 0 bases at V and 4 bases at J, with 12 bases in the middle. The CDR3 loop reads CASSQDLQILNEKLFF. The DNA for the CDR3 is TGCGCCAGCAGCCAAGATCTGCAGATACTTAATGAAAAACTGTTTTTT.

This clonotype was observed a handful of times. The CDR3 nucleotides read TGTGCCAGCAGTACACCCCGGGTCCGGTGGGAGCAGCCCCAGCATTTT. It codes for CASSTPRVRWEQPQHF. The V and J genes are TRBV6-1 and TRBJ1-5, with D uncertain. The V gene lost 5 bases and the J gene lost 7 bases, with 21 bases spanning the gap. The CDR3 has 16 residues. Germline lookup yields CDR1 MNHNS and CDR2 SASEGT.

There are a few counts of this clonotype. V gene TRBV7-8 combines with J gene TRBJ2-1; 10 bases are shared with TRBD2. The CDR3 length is 15 residues. The ends lost 7 bases at V and 0 bases at J; junction bases unmatched: 3. Germline values: CDR1 SGHVS, CDR2 FQNEAQ. In nucleotides, the CDR3 is TGTGCCAGCATCCCTAGCGGGAGCTCCTACAATGAGCAGTTCTTC. Translating it yields CASIPSGSSYNEQFF.